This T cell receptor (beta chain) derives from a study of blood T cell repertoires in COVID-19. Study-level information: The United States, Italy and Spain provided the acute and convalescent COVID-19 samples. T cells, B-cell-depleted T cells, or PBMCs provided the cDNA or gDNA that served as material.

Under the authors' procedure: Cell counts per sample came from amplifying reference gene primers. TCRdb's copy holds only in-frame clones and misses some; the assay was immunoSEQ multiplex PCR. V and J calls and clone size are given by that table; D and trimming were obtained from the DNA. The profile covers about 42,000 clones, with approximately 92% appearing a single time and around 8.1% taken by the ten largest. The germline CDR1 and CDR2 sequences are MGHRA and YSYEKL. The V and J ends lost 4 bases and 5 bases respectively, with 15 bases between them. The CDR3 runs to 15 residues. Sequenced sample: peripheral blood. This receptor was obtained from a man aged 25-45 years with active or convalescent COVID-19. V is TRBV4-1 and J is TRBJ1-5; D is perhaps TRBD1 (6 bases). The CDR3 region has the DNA TGCGCCAGCAGCCCCGGGGCGGGGGGCGATCAGCCCCAGCATTTT. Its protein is CASSPGAGGDQPQHF.